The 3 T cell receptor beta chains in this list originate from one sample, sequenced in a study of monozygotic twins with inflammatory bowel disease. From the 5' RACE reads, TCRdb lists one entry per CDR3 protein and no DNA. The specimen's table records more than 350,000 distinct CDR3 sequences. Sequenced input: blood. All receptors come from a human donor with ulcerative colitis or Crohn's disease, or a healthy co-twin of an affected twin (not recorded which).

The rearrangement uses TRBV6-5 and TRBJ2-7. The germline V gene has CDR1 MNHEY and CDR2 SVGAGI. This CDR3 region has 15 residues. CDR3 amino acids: CASSLYVGSGYEQYF.

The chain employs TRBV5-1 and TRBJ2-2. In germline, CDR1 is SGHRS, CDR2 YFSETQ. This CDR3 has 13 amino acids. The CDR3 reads CASSLGGPGELFF.

Here the CDR3 reads CAISGPSRDEQYF. The chain has TRBV10-3 and TRBJ2-7. Germline loops: CDR1 ENHRY, CDR2 SYGVKD. This CDR3 contains 13 residues.